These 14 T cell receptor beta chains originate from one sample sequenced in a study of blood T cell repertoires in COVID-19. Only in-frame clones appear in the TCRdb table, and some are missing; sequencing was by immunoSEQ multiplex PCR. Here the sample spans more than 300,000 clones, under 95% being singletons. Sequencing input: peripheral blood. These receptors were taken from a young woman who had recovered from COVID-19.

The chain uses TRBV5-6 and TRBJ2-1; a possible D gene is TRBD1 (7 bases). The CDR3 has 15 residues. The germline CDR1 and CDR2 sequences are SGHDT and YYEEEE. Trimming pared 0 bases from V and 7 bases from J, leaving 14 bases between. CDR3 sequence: CASSLAWRGRNEQFF. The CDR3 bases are TGTGCCAGCAGCTTGGCTTGGAGGGGGCGGAATGAGCAGTTCTTC.

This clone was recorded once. CDR3 region: CASSSQGSTPYGYTF. The CDR3 DNA follows: TGTGCCAGCAGCTCCCAGGGGTCGACGCCTTATGGCTACACCTTC. The chain links TRBV11-2 to TRBJ1-2; D perhaps matches TRBD1 (6 bases). In germline, CDR1 is SGHAT, CDR2 FQNNGV. The CDR3 has 15 amino acids. Trimming took off 4 bases at V and 5 bases at J, with 17 bases between the two ends.

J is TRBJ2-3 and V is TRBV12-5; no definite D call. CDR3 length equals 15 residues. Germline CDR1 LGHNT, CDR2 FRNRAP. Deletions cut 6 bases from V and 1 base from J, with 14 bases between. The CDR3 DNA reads TGTGCTAGTGGCCTAGGCCGGCTAGGCACAGATACGCAGTATTTT. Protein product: CASGLGRLGTDTQYF.

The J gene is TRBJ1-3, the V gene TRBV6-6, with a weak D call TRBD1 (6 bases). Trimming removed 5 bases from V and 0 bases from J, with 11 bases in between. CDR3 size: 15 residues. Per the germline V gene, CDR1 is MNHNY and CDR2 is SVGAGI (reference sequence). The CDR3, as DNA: TGTGCCAGCAGTCTCCACAGGGACTCTGGAAACACCATATATTTT. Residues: CASSLHRDSGNTIYF.

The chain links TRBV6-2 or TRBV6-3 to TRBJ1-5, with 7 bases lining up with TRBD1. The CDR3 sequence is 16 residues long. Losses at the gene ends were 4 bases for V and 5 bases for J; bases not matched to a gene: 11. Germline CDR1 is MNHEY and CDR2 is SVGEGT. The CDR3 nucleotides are TGTGCCAGCAGTTTCGCGCAAGGGGGCGAATATCAGCCCCAGCATTTT. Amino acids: CASSFAQGGEYQPQHF.

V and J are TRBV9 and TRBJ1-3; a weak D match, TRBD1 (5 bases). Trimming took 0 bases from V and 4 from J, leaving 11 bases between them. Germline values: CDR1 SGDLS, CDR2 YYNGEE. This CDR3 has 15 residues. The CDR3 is CASSVGGATGNTIYF. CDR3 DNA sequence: TGTGCCAGCAGCGTAGGGGGCGCGACAGGAAACACCATATATTTT.

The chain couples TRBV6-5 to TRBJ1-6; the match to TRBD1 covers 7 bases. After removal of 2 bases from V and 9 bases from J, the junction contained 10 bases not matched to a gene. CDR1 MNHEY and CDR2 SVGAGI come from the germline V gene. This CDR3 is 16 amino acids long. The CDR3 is CASSYQGGAGFSPLHF. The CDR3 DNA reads TGTGCCAGCAGTTACCAAGGGGGCGCCGGGTTTTCACCCCTCCACTTT.

CDR3 region: CASSPEGQPNYGYTF. CDR3 sequence (DNA): TGTGCCAGCAGCCCGGAGGGACAGCCCAACTATGGCTACACCTTC. This chain uses TRBV11-3 with TRBJ1-2, with 7 positions matching TRBD1. Germline lookup yields CDR1 SGHNT and CDR2 YENEEA. This CDR3 spans 15 amino acids. J gave up 2 bases and V 5 bases, and 8 bases lay outside the gene matches.

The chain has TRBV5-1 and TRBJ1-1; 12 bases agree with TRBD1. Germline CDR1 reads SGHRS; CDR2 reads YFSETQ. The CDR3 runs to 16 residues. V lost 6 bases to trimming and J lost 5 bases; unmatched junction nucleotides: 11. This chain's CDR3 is CASKLSGQGARTEAFF. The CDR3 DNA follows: TGCGCCAGCAAACTGTCGGGACAGGGGGCGCGGACTGAAGCTTTCTTT.

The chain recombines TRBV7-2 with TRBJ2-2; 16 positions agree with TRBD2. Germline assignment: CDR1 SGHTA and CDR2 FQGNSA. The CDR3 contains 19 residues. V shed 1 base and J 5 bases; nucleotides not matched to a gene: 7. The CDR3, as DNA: TGTGCCAGCAGCTTAGTCGGGACTAGCGGGAGGGCCTCTACCGGGGAGCTGTTTTTT. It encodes CASSLVGTSGRASTGELFF.

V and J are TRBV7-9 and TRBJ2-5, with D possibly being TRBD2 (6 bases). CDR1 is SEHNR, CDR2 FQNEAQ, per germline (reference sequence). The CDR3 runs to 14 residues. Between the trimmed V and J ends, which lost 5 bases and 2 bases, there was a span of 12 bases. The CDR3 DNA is TGTGCCAGCAGCCCGAGGGACTCACAAGAGACCCAGTACTTC. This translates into CASSPRDSQETQYF.

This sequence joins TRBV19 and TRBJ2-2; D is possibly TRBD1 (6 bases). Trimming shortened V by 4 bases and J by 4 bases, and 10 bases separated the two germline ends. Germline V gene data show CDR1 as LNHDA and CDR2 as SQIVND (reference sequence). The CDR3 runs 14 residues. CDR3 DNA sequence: TGTGCCAGTAGTACGAGCAGGGGCACCGGGGAGCTGTTTTTT. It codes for CASSTSRGTGELFF.

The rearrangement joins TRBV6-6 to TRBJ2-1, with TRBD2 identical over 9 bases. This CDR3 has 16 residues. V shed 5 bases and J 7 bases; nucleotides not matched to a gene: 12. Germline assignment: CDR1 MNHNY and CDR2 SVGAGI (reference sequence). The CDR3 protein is CASSRGGLASLNEQFF. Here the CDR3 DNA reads TGTGCCAGCAGTCGAGGTGGACTAGCGAGTTTGAATGAGCAGTTCTTC.

CDR3 region: CASRNTGADTQYF. CDR3 bases: TGTGCCAGCAGGAATACAGGGGCAGATACGCAGTATTTT. The chain employs TRBV11-3 and TRBJ2-3; TRBD1 agrees at 7 bases. V shed 6 bases, J shed 4 bases, and the junction held 4 bases outside the gene matches. Germline V gene lookup returns CDR1 SGHNT and CDR2 YENEEA. The CDR3 totals 13 residues.